This T cell receptor beta chain was recovered during a study of T-cell reconstitution after alpha-beta-depleted transplantation in children. General study results and limits: T-cell counts and diversity were attributed mostly to newly produced T cells one year after transplant.

TCRbeta library construction was performed incorporating unique molecular identifiers. In TCRdb, the PCR reads were re-called with MiXCR into one record per CDR3 protein. Of about 470,000 distinct CDR3 sequences listed, 43% were seen once; the top ten hold roughly a quarter. This clonotype was seen repeatedly, ten times or more. Its specificity is unknown. V shed 6 bases and J shed 1 base, with 17 bases lying between them. Germline V gives CDR1 DFQATT, CDR2 SNEGSKA (reference sequence). The CDR3 has 15 amino acids. The receptor's source is a girl under 10 years old with aplastic anemia, due to receive a stem cell transplant. This chain connects TRBV20-1 to TRBJ2-3; perhaps TRBD2 as D (5 bases). This specimen consisted of PBMCs, obtained before TCRalphabeta/CD19-depleted stem cell transplant. Written as DNA, the CDR3 is TGCAGTGCCCATCTAGGAGCGAGGGGCACAGATACGCAGTATTTT. Its translation: CSAHLGARGTDTQYF.